This T cell receptor (beta chain) derives from a study of T cell responses to AZD1222 COVID-19 vaccine. Study summary: The study pooled second doses at about 4 or about 12 weeks.

General study findings and limits: Sampling captured repertoires only after the peak T cell response. Spike-specific TCR depth and breadth grew after two AZD1222 doses. Unmutated regions of variants are reportedly targeted by nearly half of spike-specific TCRs.

The CDR3 length is 13 residues. The germline gives CDR1 SGHTA, CDR2 FQGTGA. V lost 5 bases and J 3 bases, leaving 10 bases between the germline ends. Repertoires were generated with immunoSEQ multiplex PCR, while TCRdb's copy carries only in-frame clones and drops some. Among around 100,000 clones, more than 85% were seen once, and the ten largest hold approximately 7%. On this clone itself: Its target is unknown.

Sequenced material: peripheral blood, taken on day 0 of AZD1222 vaccination. The receptor was isolated from an adult in good health. This chain joins TRBV7-3 and TRBJ1-1; D gene uncertain. The CDR3 DNA sequence: TGTGCCAGCAGCGGGCGGAGGGACACTGAAGCTTTCTTT. It encodes CASSGRRDTEAFF.